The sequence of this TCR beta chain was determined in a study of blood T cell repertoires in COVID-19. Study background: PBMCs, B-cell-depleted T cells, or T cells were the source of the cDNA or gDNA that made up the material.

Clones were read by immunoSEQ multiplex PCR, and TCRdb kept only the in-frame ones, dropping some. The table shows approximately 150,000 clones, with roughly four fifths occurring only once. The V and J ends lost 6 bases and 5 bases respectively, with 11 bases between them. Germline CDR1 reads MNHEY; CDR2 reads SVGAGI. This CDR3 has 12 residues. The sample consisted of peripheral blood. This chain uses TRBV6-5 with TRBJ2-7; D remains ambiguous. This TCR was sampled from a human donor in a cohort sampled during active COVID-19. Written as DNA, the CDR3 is TGTGCCAGCAGAACTATACTGGACGAGCAGTACTTC. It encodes CASRTILDEQYF.